This T cell receptor (beta chain) was profiled in a study of shared T cell receptors in the human thymus. Profiled with immunoSEQ multiplex PCR; TCRdb holds only in-frame clones, not every one. Seen here are 650,000 to 950,000 clones, 70% to 90% observed once, and the top ten hold roughly 0.01%. CDR3 length equals 15 residues. Trimming shortened V by 4 bases and J by 6 bases, and 18 bases separated the two germline ends. Germline CDR1 is SEHNR and CDR2 is FQNEAQ (reference sequence). The sample also formed part of further work on human thymus T cells. From that report: Resections from corrective heart surgery provided thymus tissue. Biased V and J segment usage appeared in thymus and peripheral blood.

The chain employs TRBV7-9 and TRBJ1-2; possibly TRBD1 for D (5 bases). The clonotype was recovered from a girl less than two years old with a congenital heart defect. Sequenced sample: thymocytes. The CDR3 DNA is TGTGCCAGCAGCTGCCCTCTTAAGGACAATAATGGCTACACCTTC. Translation: CASSCPLKDNNGYTF.